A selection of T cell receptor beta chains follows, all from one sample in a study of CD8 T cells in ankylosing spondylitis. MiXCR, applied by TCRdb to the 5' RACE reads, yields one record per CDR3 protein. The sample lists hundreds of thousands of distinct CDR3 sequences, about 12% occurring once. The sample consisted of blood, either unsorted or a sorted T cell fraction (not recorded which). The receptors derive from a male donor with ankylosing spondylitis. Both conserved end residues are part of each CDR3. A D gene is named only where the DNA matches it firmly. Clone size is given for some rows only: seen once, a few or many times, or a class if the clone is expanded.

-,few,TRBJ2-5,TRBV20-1,CSAARPAGRQETQYF,TGCAGTGCAGCACGACCAGCAGGGAGGCAAGAGACCCAGTACTTC
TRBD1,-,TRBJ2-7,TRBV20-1,CSSIGQGSEQYF,TGCAGTTCGATAGGACAGGGGAGCGAGCAGTACTTC
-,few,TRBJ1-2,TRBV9,CASSVEAALYGYTF,TGTGCCAGCAGCGTAGAGGCAGCCCTCTATGGCTACACCTTC
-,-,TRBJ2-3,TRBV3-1,CASSPAGTSPTDTQYF,TGTGCCAGCAGCCCCGCCGGGACTTCCCCCACAGATACGCAGTATTTT
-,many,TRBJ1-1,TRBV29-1,CSVVDSEAFF,TGCAGCGTTGTGGACAGTGAAGCTTTCTTT
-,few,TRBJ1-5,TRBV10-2,CASSYQGTNQPQHF,TGCGCCAGCAGTTATCAGGGGACAAATCAGCCCCAGCATTTT
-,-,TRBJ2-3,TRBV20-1,CSAWVGVTQYF,TGCAGTGCTTGGGTGGGTGTTACGCAGTATTTT
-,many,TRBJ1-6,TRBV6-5,CASSYMGEGSPLHF,TGTGCCAGCAGTTACATGGGAGAAGGCTCACCCCTCCACTTT
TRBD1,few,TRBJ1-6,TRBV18,CASSPGQGNNSPLHF,TGTGCCAGCTCACCTGGACAGGGGAATAATTCACCCCTCCACTTT
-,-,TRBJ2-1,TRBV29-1,CSVVEVPRSYNEQFF,TGCAGTGTGGTGGAAGTCCCAAGGAGCTACAATGAGCAGTTCTTC
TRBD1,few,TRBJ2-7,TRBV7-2,CASSLMGQGRSEQYF,TGTGCCAGCAGCTTGATGGGACAGGGAAGAAGCGAGCAGTACTTC
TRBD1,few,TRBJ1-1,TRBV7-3,CASSLSWTGEAFF,TGTGCCAGCAGCTTATCTTGGACAGGCGAAGCTTTCTTT
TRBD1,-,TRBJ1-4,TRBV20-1,CSARDLGTGRGKLFF,TGCAGTGCTAGAGATCTTGGGACAGGACGGGGAAAACTGTTTTTT
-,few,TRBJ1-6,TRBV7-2,CASSLRIQSDSPLHF,TGTGCCAGCAGCTTACGTATACAGTCAGACTCACCCCTCCACTTT
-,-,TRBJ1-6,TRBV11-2,CASSQGHTNSPLHF,TGTGCCAGCAGCCAGGGACATACGAATTCACCCCTCCACTTT
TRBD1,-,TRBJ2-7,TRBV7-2,CASRTTGGEQYF,TGTGCCAGCAGGACCACAGGGGGCGAGCAGTACTTC